This TCR beta chain was sequenced in a study of shared clonotypes between healthy human individuals. Authors' analysis steps: For the immunoSEQ data, sequences were junction-only without quality scores, so filtering differed. The data were produced by immunoSEQ multiplex PCR, yet TCRdb's version contains in-frame clones alone and is incomplete. V and J calls and clone size are given by that table; D and trimming were obtained from the DNA. The repertoire holds 950,000 to 1,100,000 clones, with around 78% as singletons. Germline CDR1 is MDHEN and CDR2 is SYDVKM. This CDR3 is built from 11 residues. V gave up 3 bases and J gave up 5 bases, with 2 bases separating them. The table lists this clone with a count of one. Antigen: not known. Study observations and caveats: Naive subsets, compared against memory subsets, generally had larger estimated richness values. Shared clonotypes across all four donors exceeded non-shared ones in generation probability.

Every contributor of samples was a Caucasian grown-up residing in Nashville, Tennessee. This chain links TRBV28 with TRBJ1-5; D uncertain. This clonotype was obtained from a man between 18 and 29 years old in good health. Some clones in this sample may be carry-over from other donors' samples. The sample taken for sequencing was memory CD4+ T cells from PBMCs. Described subset: CD45RA-negative fraction. CDR3 DNA sequence: TGTGCCAGCAGTTTTTATCAGCCCCAGCATTTT. Its protein product is CASSFYQPQHF. Supplemented by reference TRBV28 and TRBJ1-5, the full variable domain reads DVKVTQSSRYLVKRTGEKVFLECVQDMDHENMFWYRQDPGLGLRLIYFSYDVKMKEKGDIPEGYSVSREKKERFSLILESASTNQTSMYLCASSFYQPQHFGDGTRLSIL.